This TCR beta chain comes out of a study of blood T cells in healthy people across ages. As for the study in general: Template switching caught about one barcoded beta molecule for each two T cells.

Donors gave 9 to 10 milliliters of peripheral blood apiece. Points from the study as a whole: With naive T cell percentage, TCR beta diversity showed a strong correlation. Any conclusive comparison of naive versus antigen-experienced cells was prevented by using unsorted PBMCs.

The germline V gene encodes CDR1 SQVTM and CDR2 ANQGSEA. This CDR3 comprises 16 residues. V shed 6 bases and J 8 bases; nucleotides not matched to a gene: 15. Together with a sample-barcoded 5' primer, a J-beta primer mix was included in a second PCR lasting about 6 to 11 cycles. Using its own MiXCR run on the 5' RACE reads, TCRdb lists one record per CDR3 protein. This sample has over 1.5 million distinct CDR3 sequences, with less than 50% found just once. This clonotype came up a few times. Its antigen is unknown. The rearrangement uses TRBV29-1 and TRBJ2-6; 8 bases match TRBD1. The sample consisted of blood. The clonotype originates from a woman between 40 and 55 years old in good health. The CDR3 sequence: CSVSGTGSLGTNVLTF. In DNA, the CDR3 is TGCAGCGTCTCCGGGACAGGCTCTCTGGGGACCAACGTCCTGACTTTC.